The rows below give T cell receptor beta chains drawn from one sample of a study of blood T cells in healthy people across ages. TCRdb analysed the 5' RACE reads with MiXCR anew, one entry per CDR3 protein. The table includes roughly 2 million distinct CDR3 sequences, around half detected once. The sequenced sample was blood. The receptors were sampled from a woman in her 40s in good health. Both conserved end residues are part of each CDR3. The D gene is left open where the match is weak. Clone size is not always given. Where it is, it says once, few, many or a class for expanded clones.

j_gene | abundance | d_gene | v_gene | len | CDR3aa | CDR3nt
TRBJ2-6 | few | - | TRBV28 | 17 | CASSLITGRSGANVLTF | TGTGCCAGCAGTTTAATTACAGGGCGGTCTGGGGCCAACGTCCTGACTTTC
TRBJ2-1 | - | - | TRBV10-3 | 15 | CAISEKPSLYNEQFF | TGTGCCATCAGTGAGAAGCCTAGCCTCTACAATGAGCAGTTCTTC
TRBJ2-5 | - | TRBD1 | TRBV2 | 16 | CASSGNSEQGLETQYF | TGTGCCAGCAGTGGAAATTCGGAACAGGGGCTAGAGACCCAGTACTTC
TRBJ2-3 | once | - | TRBV2 | 14 | CASSELGEPDTQYF | TGTGCCAGCAGTGAACTGGGGGAGCCAGATACGCAGTATTTT
TRBJ1-4 | - | TRBD1 | TRBV4-3 | 16 | CASSQGGTGPNEKLFF | TGCGCCAGCAGCCAAGGAGGGACAGGGCCTAATGAAAAACTGTTTTTT
TRBJ1-2 | many | - | TRBV4-3 | 14 | CASSQDRANYGYTF | TGCGCCAGCAGCCAAGATAGAGCAAACTATGGCTACACCTTC
TRBJ2-1 | - | TRBD2 | TRBV7-2 | 16 | CASSLVRGALKGEQFF | TGTGCCAGCAGCTTAGTGCGGGGGGCCCTGAAGGGGGAGCAGTTCTTC
TRBJ2-7 | once | TRBD2 | TRBV20-1 | 14 | CSGVDSSGGYEQYF | TGCAGTGGCGTCGATTCTAGCGGTGGCTACGAGCAGTACTTC
TRBJ1-2 | - | - | TRBV15 | 15 | CATSRDQLGNYGYTF | TGTGCCACCAGCAGAGATCAGCTGGGGAACTATGGCTACACCTTC
TRBJ2-1 | - | TRBD2 | TRBV20-1 | 14 | CSAFSGGSYNEQFF | TGCAGTGCTTTCAGCGGGGGCTCCTACAATGAGCAGTTCTTC
TRBJ2-6 | few | - | TRBV7-2 | 14 | CASSSPFGANVLTF | TGTGCCAGCAGCTCGCCGTTTGGGGCCAACGTCCTGACTTTC
TRBJ1-6 | - | - | TRBV7-9 | 16 | CASRLGPPGQISPLHF | TGTGCCAGCAGACTGGGACCACCCGGCCAAATTTCACCCCTCCACTTT
TRBJ2-3 | few | TRBD2 | TRBV6-2/TRBV6-3 | 18 | CASSYPSGGAVKTDTQYF | TGTGCCAGCAGTTACCCTAGCGGGGGGGCCGTTAAAACAGATACGCAGTATTTT
TRBJ1-5 | few | TRBD1 | TRBV6-2/TRBV6-3 | 14 | CASTSRRGHQPQHF | TGTGCCAGTACAAGTCGAAGGGGGCATCAGCCCCAGCATTTT
TRBJ2-6 | - | - | TRBV7-8 | 17 | CASSLFTGRSGANVLTF | TGTGCCAGCAGCTTATTCACGGGTCGATCTGGGGCCAACGTCCTGACTTTC
TRBJ2-2 | - | - | TRBV6-2/TRBV6-3 | 16 | CASRVSSGQPTGELFF | TGTGCCAGCAGAGTATCCTCAGGACAACCCACCGGGGAGCTGTTTTTT
TRBJ2-5 | - | - | TRBV5-1 | 14 | CASSSTGSPETQYF | TGCGCCAGCAGCTCCACAGGGTCTCCTGAGACCCAGTACTTC
TRBJ2-3 | once | - | TRBV20-1 | 14 | CSARDGEATDTQYF | TGCAGTGCTAGAGATGGGGAGGCCACAGATACGCAGTATTTT
TRBJ2-5 | - | TRBD1 | TRBV4-2 | 17 | CASSQPGTGGLIETQYF | TGTGCCAGCAGCCAGCCCGGGACAGGGGGCCTAATAGAGACCCAGTACTTC
TRBJ2-5 | - | - | TRBV7-9 | 13 | CASSPALEETQYF | TGTGCCAGCAGTCCCGCCTTGGAGGAGACCCAGTACTTC
TRBJ2-5 | - | TRBD2 | TRBV7-2 | 18 | CASSGTEAGGLGAETQYF | TGTGCCAGCAGCGGAACGGAAGCGGGGGGGCTAGGTGCAGAGACCCAGTACTTC
TRBJ2-7 | - | TRBD1 | TRBV6-5 | 14 | CASSYRTGIYEQYF | TGTGCCAGCAGTTATAGGACAGGAATTTACGAGCAGTACTTC
TRBJ2-7 | - | TRBD2 | TRBV12-3/TRBV12-4 | 13 | CASSCGGHSEQYF | TGTGCCAGCAGTTGCGGGGGGCATTCCGAGCAGTACTTC
TRBJ2-4 | - | TRBD2 | TRBV7-2 | 16 | CASSQRLASGKNIQYF | TGTGCCAGCAGCCAAAGACTAGCGAGTGGCAAAAACATTCAGTACTTC
TRBJ1-1 | - | - | TRBV7-9 | 17 | CASSLGPWEGRHTEAFF | TGTGCCAGCAGCTTAGGCCCCTGGGAGGGCCGGCACACTGAAGCTTTCTTT
TRBJ1-1 | once | - | TRBV7-9 | 14 | CASSLGDSNTEAFF | TGTGCCAGCAGCCTAGGCGACAGCAACACTGAAGCTTTCTTT
TRBJ2-4 | - | TRBD2 | TRBV28 | 14 | CASIDGGAKNIQYF | TGTGCCAGCATCGACGGGGGGGCCAAAAACATTCAGTACTTC
TRBJ2-7 | few | - | TRBV14 | 15 | CASSQRKGRGYEQYF | TGTGCCAGCAGCCAACGAAAAGGGAGGGGGTACGAGCAGTACTTC
TRBJ2-3 | - | TRBD2 | TRBV7-2 | 17 | CASSLAHRLAGSDTQYF | TGTGCCAGCAGCTTAGCGCATCGACTAGCGGGATCAGATACGCAGTATTTT
TRBJ2-1 | - | TRBD2 | TRBV27 | 15 | CASRTAGGTYNGQFF | TGTGCCAGCAGAACGGCCGGGGGGACCTACAATGGGCAGTTCTTC
TRBJ1-2 | few | - | TRBV6-5 | 16 | CASSYGGRPLNYGYTF | TGTGCCAGCAGTTACGGGGGGCGTCCGCTTAACTATGGCTACACCTTC
TRBJ2-3 | - | TRBD2 | TRBV12-3/TRBV12-4 | 17 | CASSFPRTSGVGDTQYF | TGTGCCAGCAGTTTCCCTAGGACTAGCGGGGTAGGAGATACGCAGTATTTT
TRBJ1-2 | few | TRBD1 | TRBV7-2 | 11 | CASSPTGSYTF | TGTGCCAGCAGCCCGACAGGGAGCTACACCTTC
TRBJ2-2 | - | TRBD2 | TRBV6-5 | 20 | CASSHRPPGLDFANTGELFF | TGTGCCAGCAGTCATCGACCGCCGGGACTAGATTTTGCGAACACCGGGGAGCTGTTTTTT
TRBJ1-5 | - | - | TRBV5-6 | 14 | CASSLRLSGQPQHF | TGTGCCAGCAGCTTACGGCTCTCGGGGCAGCCCCAGCATTTT
TRBJ2-1 | - | TRBD2 | TRBV7-2 | 17 | CASSFPPGSGGSDEQFF | TGTGCCAGCAGCTTCCCGCCCGGTAGCGGGGGGTCCGATGAGCAGTTCTTC
TRBJ1-2 | - | - | TRBV4-3 | 14 | CASSQDQQGGGYTF | TGCGCCAGCAGCCAAGATCAGCAGGGAGGTGGCTACACCTTC
TRBJ2-5 | - | - | TRBV7-2 | 14 | CAGSIKGGQTTQYF | TGTGCCGGCAGCATTAAGGGTGGGCAGACGACCCAGTACTTC
TRBJ1-2 | - | - | TRBV4-3 | 15 | CASSQDQEGHYGYTF | TGCGCCAGCAGCCAAGATCAGGAGGGACACTATGGCTACACCTTC
TRBJ2-3 | few | TRBD1 | TRBV29-1 | 20 | CSVDSLMTGGVRLVTDTQYF | TGCAGCGTTGATTCCCTGATGACAGGGGGCGTTAGACTAGTGACAGATACGCAGTATTTT
TRBJ1-4 | - | TRBD1 | TRBV27 | 18 | CASSLWGVQGALNEKLFF | TGTGCCAGCAGTTTATGGGGTGTCCAGGGGGCTCTTAATGAAAAACTGTTTTTT
TRBJ2-5 | once | TRBD2 | TRBV27 | 15 | CASKRLAGGQENQYF | TGTGCCAGCAAGCGGCTAGCGGGGGGGCAAGAGAACCAGTACTTC
TRBJ2-5 | - | TRBD2 | TRBV5-5 | 16 | CASSLRAGVLQETQYF | TGTGCCAGCAGCTTGCGAGCGGGGGTACTCCAAGAGACCCAGTACTTC
TRBJ2-3 | - | - | TRBV4-3 | 15 | CASSQEMYQGDTQYF | TGCGCCAGCAGCCAAGAAATGTACCAGGGCGATACGCAGTATTTT
TRBJ2-7 | - | - | TRBV5-6 | 13 | CASTEGSRAEQYF | TGTGCCAGCACCGAAGGGTCCAGGGCCGAGCAGTACTTC
TRBJ2-5 | once | - | TRBV7-8 | 16 | CASSLGKGTYEETQYF | TGTGCCAGCAGCTTAGGCAAGGGGACATACGAAGAGACCCAGTACTTC
TRBJ2-1 | - | TRBD2 | TRBV7-9 | 17 | CASSVVGSGGEDNEQFF | TGTGCCAGCAGCGTCGTAGGTAGCGGGGGTGAAGACAATGAGCAGTTCTTC
TRBJ2-7 | few | - | TRBV5-1 | 11 | CASSLEHEQYF | TGCGCCAGCAGCTTGGAGCACGAGCAGTACTTC
TRBJ2-4 | few | TRBD1 | TRBV5-6 | 14 | CASSPTDRANIQYF | TGTGCCAGCAGCCCAACAGACAGGGCGAACATTCAGTACTTC
TRBJ2-1 | - | - | TRBV29-1 | 11 | CYAVGAREQFF | TGCTATGCCGTGGGGGCAAGAGAGCAGTTCTTC
TRBJ2-5 | few | - | TRBV20-1 | 16 | CSARFSRGGDQETQYF | TGCAGTGCTAGATTTTCTCGGGGCGGAGACCAAGAGACCCAGTACTTC
TRBJ2-5 | once | - | TRBV20-1 | 14 | CSASITGRQETQYF | TGCAGTGCCTCCATCACCGGGCGGCAAGAGACCCAGTACTTC
TRBJ2-7 | - | - | TRBV7-8 | 14 | CASSTYGRDYEQYF | TGTGCCAGCAGCACCTACGGCCGTGACTACGAGCAGTACTTC
TRBJ2-7 | - | - | TRBV6-2/TRBV6-3 | 13 | CASSYSAYNEQYF | TGTGCCAGTAGTTACTCGGCTTACAATGAGCAGTACTTC
TRBJ2-7 | few | TRBD1 | TRBV27 | 14 | CASSPSGQKYEQYF | TGTGCCAGCAGTCCGTCGGGACAGAAGTACGAGCAGTACTTC
TRBJ2-7 | few | TRBD2 | TRBV6-2/TRBV6-3 | 13 | CASNEGLGYEQYF | TGTGCCAGCAACGAAGGACTAGGCTACGAGCAGTACTTC
TRBJ2-7 | - | - | TRBV7-2 | 15 | CASSEIAAISYEQYF | TGTGCCAGCAGCGAGATAGCGGCGATCTCCTACGAGCAGTACTTC
TRBJ1-4 | - | - | TRBV20-1 | 14 | CSARAGHVNEKLFF | TGCAGTGCTAGAGCCGGACACGTTAATGAAAAACTGTTTTTT